This T cell receptor beta chain comes out of a study of CD8 T cells in Susac syndrome. From blood CD8+ and CD4+ T cells, the TCR beta chain was sequenced. Negative magnetic isolation gave CD8+ and CD4+ cells; FACS enriched CD8+ TEMRA. The germline V and J ends were trimmed by 4 bases and 3 bases, with 24 bases remaining between them. The CDR3 length is 18 residues. Germline CDR1 and CDR2: LGHNA and YSLEER. RNA in amounts of roughly 0.5 to 1 ug was reverse transcribed with random hexamers. Amplification of TCR beta CDR3 across 54 Vbeta and 13 Jbeta was performed with immunoSEQ multiplex PCR. TCRdb called the immunoSEQ multiplex PCR reads again in MiXCR, with one record for every CDR3 protein. The repertoire holds roughly 120,000 distinct CDR3 sequences, with around 95% as singletons. Study-wide results and limits: A relatively small number of individuals underwent TCR sequencing and HLA analysis.

As regards this clonotype: The target antigen is unknown.

The origin of this receptor is a human donor in good health. This chain joins TRBV4-3 and TRBJ1-1; D gene unclear. Sequencing used CD4+ T cells from PBMCs. The CDR3 coding sequence is TGCGCCAGCAGCCGAGAGGTGAGGGCCTCTCTGCGGGACACTGAAGCTTTCTTT. Translating gives CASSREVRASLRDTEAFF.